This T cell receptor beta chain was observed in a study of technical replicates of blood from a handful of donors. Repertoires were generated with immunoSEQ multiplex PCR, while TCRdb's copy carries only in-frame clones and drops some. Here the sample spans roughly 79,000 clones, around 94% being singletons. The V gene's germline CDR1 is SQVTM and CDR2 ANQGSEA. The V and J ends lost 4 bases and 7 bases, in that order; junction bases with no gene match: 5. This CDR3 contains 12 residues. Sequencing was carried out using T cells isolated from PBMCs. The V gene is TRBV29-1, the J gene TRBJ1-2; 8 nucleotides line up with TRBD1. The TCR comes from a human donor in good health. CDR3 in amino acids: CSVGQGLGGYTF. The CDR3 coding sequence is TGCAGCGTTGGACAGGGGCTCGGTGGCTACACCTTC.